A selection of T cell receptor beta chains follows, all from one sample in a study of cytomegalovirus exposure and HLA in healthy donors. Data came from immunoSEQ multiplex PCR; TCRdb stores just in-frame clones and leaves some out. Of roughly 140,000 clones listed, 75% to 80% are singletons. The sequenced sample was PBMCs. Source of these receptors: a woman aged 25-40 years in good health and CMV-seronegative. The CDR3 runs from the conserved cysteine through the conserved F or W. A D gene is named only where the DNA matches it firmly. Not all rows give a size; the values are once, few, many and, for expanded clones, a class.

-	TRBV5-4	TRBD2	TRBJ2-3	CASIPSGGAVTDTQYF	TGTGCCAGCATCCCCAGCGGGGGGGCCGTAACAGATACGCAGTATTTT
-	TRBV5-4	TRBD1	TRBJ2-7	CASSSPGTGIDYEQYF	TGTGCCAGCAGCTCCCCCGGGACAGGGATAGACTACGAGCAGTACTTC
-	TRBV9	-	TRBJ2-2	CASSVGGRINTGELFF	TGTGCCAGCAGCGTAGGGGGCAGGATCAACACCGGGGAGCTGTTTTTT
-	TRBV19	-	TRBJ1-3	CASSLAGAGNTIYF	TGTGCCAGTAGTCTCGCGGGCGCTGGAAACACCATATATTTT
-	TRBV29-1	-	TRBJ2-5	CSVEEGAETQYF	TGCAGCGTTGAAGAGGGAGCAGAGACCCAGTACTTC
-	TRBV10-1	TRBD1	TRBJ1-1	CASSAPDRGEAFF	TGCGCCAGCAGTGCCCCAGACAGGGGTGAAGCTTTCTTT
once	TRBV5-1	-	TRBJ2-2	CASSLGAGVSTGELFF	TGCGCCAGCAGCTTGGGGGCCGGGGTAAGCACCGGGGAGCTGTTTTTT
-	TRBV5-4	-	TRBJ2-7	CASSRDTDYEQYF	TGTGCCAGCAGCCGGGACACTGACTACGAGCAGTACTTC
few	TRBV7-8	-	TRBJ1-2	CASSETGNYGYTF	TGTGCCAGCAGCGAAACAGGGAACTATGGCTACACCTTC
-	TRBV27	-	TRBJ2-7	CASSFRGDEQYF	TGTGCCAGCAGTTTTCGCGGGGACGAGCAGTACTTC
-	TRBV9	TRBD2	TRBJ2-3	CASSVDGGASDTQYF	TGTGCCAGCAGCGTAGACGGGGGGGCCTCAGATACGCAGTATTTT
-	TRBV7-2	TRBD2	TRBJ2-7	CASSLVGATSGGRNYEQYF	TGTGCCAGCAGCTTAGTGGGTGCGACTAGCGGGGGGCGGAATTACGAGCAGTACTTC
-	TRBV10-3	TRBD1	TRBJ2-7	CAIRAGGYEQYF	TGTGCCATCCGCGCAGGGGGATACGAGCAGTACTTC
-	TRBV30	-	TRBJ1-5	CAWSGTHSNQPQHF	TGTGCCTGGAGTGGGACACATAGCAATCAGCCCCAGCATTTT
few	TRBV29-1	TRBD1	TRBJ2-1	CSVPPLSGTGGSSYNEQFF	TGCAGCGTTCCTCCACTCTCCGGGACAGGGGGGTCATCCTACAATGAGCAGTTCTTC
-	TRBV19	TRBD1	TRBJ2-6	CASGDRGLSGANVLTF	TGTGCCAGTGGAGACAGGGGCCTCTCTGGGGCCAACGTCCTGACTTTC
few	TRBV6-5	-	TRBJ1-2	CASSHPHNNYGYTF	TGTGCCAGCAGTCACCCCCACAATAACTATGGCTACACCTTC